These 21 T cell receptor beta chains came from one sample sequenced in a study of OX40 agonist ivuxolimab in advanced cancers. The receptor library was made with the immunoSEQ multiplex PCR assay. The table comes from immuneACCESS by way of TCRdb, which keeps in-frame sequences with V and J called. Part of the clones is missing from these tables; in studies checked, under half for an unresolved V gene and the rest for unknown reasons. Recorded for this sample are some 51,000 clones; approximately 84% of them occurred a single time. About 13% of the sample rests with the top ten. The sample was CD4+ or CD8+ T cells sorted from blood, taken in a trial of the OX40 agonist ivuxolimab. Every receptor here comes from an adult with an advanced solid tumor such as melanoma, head and neck, liver or kidney cancer.

About this clone: The CDR3 does not end in the conserved phenylalanine or tryptophan, so this is likely a read error. The V call is TRBV2, the J call TRBJ1-6, with D possibly being TRBD1 (5 bases). Germline CDR1 and CDR2: SNHLY and FYNNEI. The CDR3 is 16 residues long. Between the trimmed V and J ends, which lost 6 bases and 10 bases, there was a span of 22 bases. CDR3 protein: CASSITGPSLGSPLHL. The CDR3 nucleotides read TGTGCCAGCAGCATTACGGGACCCTCCCTGGGGTCACCCCTCCACCTT.

This rearrangement joins TRBV14 to TRBJ2-5; D call uncertain. Germline loops: CDR1 SGHDN, CDR2 FVKESK. The CDR3 is 14 amino acids. The ends were cut back, 0 bases at V and 5 bases at J, with 10 bases in the middle. The CDR3 here is CASSQDTEGETQYF. CDR3 bases: TGTGCCAGCAGCCAAGATACCGAAGGGGAGACCCAGTACTTC.

The rearrangement uses TRBV11-2 and TRBJ2-7, with TRBD2 matching over 7 bases. The CDR3 covers 15 residues. The V and J ends lost 0 bases and 3 bases, in that order; junction bases with no gene match: 5. The germline V gene encodes CDR1 SGHAT and CDR2 FQNNGV. For the CDR3, the DNA is TGTGCCAGCAGCTTAGATGTGGGGGGGTACTACGAGCAGTACTTC. It translates to CASSLDVGGYYEQYF.

The chain carries TRBV13 and TRBJ1-2, with D perhaps matching TRBD1 (6 bases). The CDR3 extends over 16 amino acids. Germline CDR1 and CDR2: PRHDT and FYEKMQ (reference sequence). V was clipped by 4 bases and J by 5 bases, with 20 bases between them. CDR3 nucleotides: TGTGCCAGCAGCTACCCTGTGGACAGACACCATTATGGCTACACCTTC. Protein: CASSYPVDRHHYGYTF.

This clone showed up just once. The chain links TRBV14 to TRBJ2-5; 8 nucleotides match TRBD1. Germline loops: CDR1 SGHDN, CDR2 FVKESK. The length of the CDR3 is 16 residues. J was trimmed by 6 bases and V by 1 base; bases with no gene match: 10. The CDR3 DNA reads TGTGCCAGCAGCCAAGCGGGCAGGGGGCTCCTGAAGACCCAGTACTTC. Its translation is CASSQAGRGLLKTQYF.

The chain's CDR3 is CASSSRGNEQFF. The CDR3, as DNA: TGTGCCAGCAGCTCCCGGGGCAATGAGCAGTTCTTC. V and J are TRBV11-2 and TRBJ2-1, with a weak D call TRBD2 (5 bases). With 4 bases removed from V and 6 bases from J, the gap between germline ends came to 7 bases. This CDR3 is 12 amino acids long. Germline V gives CDR1 SGHAT, CDR2 FQNNGV.

The CDR3 region is CASSVEGVGDRGSYEQYF. In DNA form, the CDR3 reads TGTGCCAGCAGCGTAGAGGGGGTGGGAGACAGGGGCTCCTACGAGCAGTACTTC. The genes are TRBV9 and TRBJ2-7; 8 nucleotides align to TRBD1. Germline-derived CDR1 and CDR2 are SGDLS and YYNGEE. After removal of 0 bases from V and 0 bases from J, the junction contained 11 bases not matched to a gene. There are 18 residues in the CDR3.

This clone is medium-sized within its sample. The chain employs TRBV6-1 and TRBJ2-7; D unclear. The CDR3 has 13 amino acids. V was shortened by 7 bases and J by 3 bases, with 13 bases between the two germline ends. Per the germline V gene, CDR1 is MNHNS and CDR2 is SASEGT. CDR3 coding DNA: TGTGCCAGCACCCTTTCCGGCCACTACGAGCAGTACTTC. This sequence encodes CASTLSGHYEQYF.

CDR3 nucleotides: TGTGCCAGCAGCTTCGGGACACGCGAAGCTTTCTTT. It is translated as CASSFGTREAFF. This chain joins TRBV7-8 and TRBJ1-1, with a weak D call TRBD1 (6 bases). V was shortened by 3 bases and J by 8 bases, with 10 bases between the two germline ends. The CDR3 consists of 12 residues. CDR1 and CDR2 from the germline V gene are SGHVS and FQNEAQ.

The sample holds one count of this clone. This rearrangement joins TRBV13 to TRBJ2-7; 7 bases fit TRBD1. The CDR3 has 13 amino acids. The germline gives CDR1 PRHDT, CDR2 FYEKMQ (reference sequence). V gave up 6 bases and J gave up 1 base; unmatched junction bases: 3. This CDR3 reads CASRRQGSYEQYF. Here the CDR3 DNA reads TGTGCCAGCAGGCGACAGGGATCCTACGAGCAGTACTTC.

This chain uses TRBV9 with TRBJ1-3; D is unclear. V shed 4 bases and J shed 0 bases, with 20 bases lying between them. This CDR3 has 18 amino acids. Per the germline V gene, CDR1 is SGDLS and CDR2 is YYNGEE. The DNA of the CDR3 is TGTGCCAGCAGCCAACCGAAACCTAGTCGCGGCTCTGGAAACACCATATATTTT. Translation gives CASSQPKPSRGSGNTIYF.

The chain carries TRBV4-2 and TRBJ1-1; no definite D call. Germline V gene sequence: CDR1 LGHNA, CDR2 YNFKEQ. CDR3 size: 14 residues. V was clipped by 4 bases and J by 5 bases, with 14 bases between them. The CDR3 region is CASSLGYTGTEAFF. CDR3 coding DNA: TGTGCCAGCAGCCTCGGGTACACGGGAACTGAAGCTTTCTTT.

The rearrangement links TRBV5-1 to TRBJ1-1; 8 bases fit TRBD1. The CDR3 has 13 residues. Trimming took 3 bases from V and 5 from J; bases not matched to a gene: 3. The germline gives CDR1 SGHRS, CDR2 YFSETQ. The DNA for the CDR3 is TGCGCCAGCAGCTACAGGGGGGGTACTGAAGCTTTCTTT. Translated: CASSYRGGTEAFF. Drawing the rest from reference TRBV5-1 and TRBJ1-1, the complete variable domain is KAGVTQTPRYLIKTRGQQVTLSCSPISGHRSVSWYQQTPGQGLQFLFEYFSETQRNKGNFPGRFSGRQFSNSRSEMNVSTLELGDSALYLCASSYRGGTEAFFGQGTRLTVV.

The V call is TRBV27, the J call TRBJ1-1; unclear D gene. The CDR3 consists of 15 residues. The germline CDR1 and CDR2 sequences are MNHEY and SMNVEV (reference sequence). V lost 0 bases to trimming and J lost 3 bases, with 11 bases between them. This CDR3 reads CASSLSHLFDTEAFF. The CDR3 region has the DNA TGTGCCAGCAGTTTATCGCACCTTTTCGACACTGAAGCTTTCTTT.

This clone has more than one count but fewer than ten. This chain joins TRBV2 and TRBJ1-6; 9 positions agree with TRBD1. The CDR3 length is 15 residues. V shed 4 bases, J shed 5 bases, and the junction held 3 bases outside the gene matches. CDR1 is SNHLY, CDR2 FYNNEI, per germline. The CDR3 here is CASSAWTGDNSPLHF. CDR3 sequence (DNA): TGTGCCAGCAGTGCCTGGACAGGGGATAATTCACCCCTCCACTTT.

This clone has more than one count but fewer than ten. The V and J genes are TRBV2 and TRBJ2-7; D not resolved. Trimming removed 6 bases from V and 7 bases from J, with 10 bases in between. The CDR3 has 11 amino acids. Germline V gene data show CDR1 as SNHLY and CDR2 as FYNNEI. CDR3 sequence (DNA): TGTGCCAGCAGGGTCCTGTTAGAGCAGTACTTC. Protein: CASRVLLEQYF.

V is TRBV9 and J is TRBJ1-2, with no clear D. The V end lost 0 bases, the J end lost 5 bases, and 11 bases lay between the germline ends. The germline CDR1 and CDR2 sequences are SGDLS and YYNGEE. The CDR3 spans 14 residues. The chain's CDR3 is CASSVALPGYGYTF. In DNA form, the CDR3 reads TGTGCCAGCAGCGTAGCCCTCCCGGGTTATGGCTACACCTTC.

This chain connects TRBV19 to TRBJ2-7; D is unresolved. V lost 3 bases and J lost 2, with 8 bases in between. The CDR3 is made up of 13 amino acids. Germline values: CDR1 LNHDA, CDR2 SQIVND (reference sequence). CDR3 region: CASSIGRAYEQYF. Written as DNA, the CDR3 is TGTGCCAGTAGTATCGGCAGAGCCTACGAGCAGTACTTC. Supplemented by reference TRBV19 and TRBJ2-7, the full variable domain reads DGGITQSPKYLFRKEGQNVTLSCEQNLNHDAMYWYRQDPGQGLRLIYYSQIVNDFQKGDIAEGYSVSREKKESFPLTVTSAQKNPTAFYLCASSIGRAYEQYFGPGTRLTVT.

The V and J genes are TRBV21-1 and TRBJ2-3. TRBV21-1 is assigned pseudogene status. This CDR3 contains 14 residues. The CDR3 is CASSKAVPTDTQYF. The CDR3 DNA reads TGTGCCAGCAGCAAAGCTGTGCCCACAGATACGCAGTATTTT.

The rearrangement joins TRBV10-3 to TRBJ1-6; D is unclear. The germline V and J ends were trimmed by 0 bases and 8 bases, with 8 bases remaining between them. The CDR3 has 14 amino acids. Looked up from germline, CDR1 is ENHRY and CDR2 is SYGVKD. The CDR3 protein is CAISESSGYSPLHF. As DNA, the CDR3 is TGTGCCATCAGTGAGTCGTCTGGATATTCACCCCTCCACTTT.

The J gene is TRBJ2-7, the V gene TRBV7-2, with TRBD2 as a possible D gene (5 bases). Trimming shortened V by 1 base and J by 7 bases, and 20 bases separated the two germline ends. The CDR3 length is 16 residues. Germline lookup yields CDR1 SGHTA and CDR2 FQGNSA. CDR3 nucleotides: TGTGCCAGCAGCTTAGAGTGGGCCCCGGGGTTAGGGGAGCAGTACTTC. Protein: CASSLEWAPGLGEQYF.